This T cell receptor beta chain was identified during a study of blood T cell repertoires in COVID-19. As processed by the authors: Reference gene primer amplification gave nucleated cell count estimates. Assay used: immunoSEQ multiplex PCR; TCRdb lists only in-frame clones, some missing. D and trimming come from the DNA, and the V and J calls and clone size come from that table. The sample consists of about 250,000 clones, about 86% of them appearing once. After removal of 6 bases from V and 4 bases from J, the junction contained 2 bases not matched to a gene. The CDR3 is made up of 13 amino acids. The origin of this receptor is a man aged 80 or over with acute or convalescent COVID-19. The sequenced sample consisted of peripheral blood. This chain connects TRBV12-3 or TRBV12-4 to TRBJ1-2, with 10 bases identical to TRBD1. In DNA, the CDR3 is TGTGCCAGCAGCCGGACAGGGGGCTATGGCTACACCTTC. The encoded protein is CASSRTGGYGYTF.